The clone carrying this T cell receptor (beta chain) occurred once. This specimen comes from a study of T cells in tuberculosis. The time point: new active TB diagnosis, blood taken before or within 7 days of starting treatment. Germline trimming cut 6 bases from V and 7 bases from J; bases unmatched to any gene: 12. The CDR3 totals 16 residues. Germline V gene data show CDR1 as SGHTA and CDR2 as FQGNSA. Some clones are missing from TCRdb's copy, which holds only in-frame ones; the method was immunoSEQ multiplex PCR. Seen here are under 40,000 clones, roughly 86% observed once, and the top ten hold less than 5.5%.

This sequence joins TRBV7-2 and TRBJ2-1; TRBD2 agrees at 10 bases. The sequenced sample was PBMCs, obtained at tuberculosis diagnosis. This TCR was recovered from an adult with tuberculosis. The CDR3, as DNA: TGTGCCAGCAGTAGTTTAGCGGGGGGAATGGGGAATGAGCAGTTCTTC. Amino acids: CASSSLAGGMGNEQFF.